Listed below are T cell receptor beta chains from one sample, sequenced in a study of shared clonotypes between healthy human individuals. This table comes from immunoSEQ multiplex PCR, and its TCRdb copy is limited to in-frame clones, with some not included. The data show 2,500,000 or so clones, roughly 93% seen once. Material for sequencing was naive CD4+ T cells from PBMCs. The source of these receptors is a man aged 18 to 35 in good health. Some clones in this sample may be carry-over from other donors' samples. The CDR3 runs from the conserved cysteine through the conserved F or W. A D gene is named only where the DNA matches it firmly.

V,D,J,DNA,CDR3
TRBV30,TRBD1,TRBJ1-6,TGTGCCTGGAGTGGGGGACAGGGCCTAAATTCACCCCTCCACTTT,CAWSGGQGLNSPLHF
TRBV30,-,TRBJ1-1,TGTGCCCAGAGGCGAGGCGCTGAAGCTTTCTTT,CAQRRGAEAFF
TRBV7-9,-,TRBJ2-1,TGTGCCAGCAGCTTAGTTAGACAGAATGAGCAGTTCTTC,CASSLVRQNEQFF
TRBV28,-,TRBJ2-1,TGTGCCAGCAGTTTTGGCCCCGACTCGTACAATGAGCAGTTCTTC,CASSFGPDSYNEQFF
TRBV2,-,TRBJ1-2,TGTGCCAGCAGATCGGACAATTTCTATGGCTACACCTTC,CASRSDNFYGYTF
TRBV5-1,-,TRBJ2-6,TGCGCCAGCAGCTTGGACGTAGGCGGGGCCAACGTCCTGACTTTC,CASSLDVGGANVLTF
TRBV28,TRBD1,TRBJ2-7,TGTGCCAGCAGCGGACAGGGTGCCTACGAGCAGTACTTC,CASSGQGAYEQYF
TRBV5-1,TRBD1,TRBJ1-4,TGCGCCAGCAGCTTGGTCCCGGGACAGGGGGCTAATGAAAAACTGTTTTTT,CASSLVPGQGANEKLFF
TRBV9,TRBD1,TRBJ2-5,TGTGCCAGCAGCGTAGGACCGGGACAGCAAGAGACCCAGTACTTC,CASSVGPGQQETQYF
TRBV29-1,-,TRBJ2-7,TGCAGCGTGCAGGGTTCCGAGCAGTACTTC,CSVQGSEQYF
TRBV9,-,TRBJ1-6,TGTGCCAGCAGCGTCTCGGGGATCGCCCTCCACTTT,CASSVSGIALHF
TRBV6-6,-,TRBJ1-1,TGTGCCAGCAGTTACTCGCAACGGGCGGAGAACACTGAAGCTTTCTTT,CASSYSQRAENTEAFF
TRBV2,TRBD2,TRBJ2-1,TGTGCCAGCAGTGACCGGGCTAGCGGCCGCAATGAGCAGTTCTTC,CASSDRASGRNEQFF
TRBV15,-,TRBJ2-5,TGTGCCACCAGCAGAGGGGGCCTCGAGACCCAGTACTTC,CATSRGGLETQYF